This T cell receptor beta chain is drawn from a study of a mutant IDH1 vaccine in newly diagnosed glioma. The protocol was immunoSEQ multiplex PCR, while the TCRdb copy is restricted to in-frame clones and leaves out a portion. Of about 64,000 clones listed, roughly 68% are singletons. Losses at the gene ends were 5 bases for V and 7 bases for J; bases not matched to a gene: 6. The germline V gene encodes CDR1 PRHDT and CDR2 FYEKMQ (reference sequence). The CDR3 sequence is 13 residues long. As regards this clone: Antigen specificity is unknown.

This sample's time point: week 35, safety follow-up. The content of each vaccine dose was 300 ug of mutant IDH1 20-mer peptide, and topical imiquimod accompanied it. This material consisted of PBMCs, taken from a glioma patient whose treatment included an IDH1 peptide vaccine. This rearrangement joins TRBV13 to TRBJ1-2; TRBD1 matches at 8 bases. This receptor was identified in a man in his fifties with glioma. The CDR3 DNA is TGTGCCAGCAGCATAGCAGGGGGCGGTGGCTACACCTTC. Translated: CASSIAGGGGYTF.